This TCR beta chain originates from a study of T cells in tuberculosis. Study information: A South African cohort included IGRA-negative adolescents, latently infected IGRA-positive adolescents and adults with active tuberculosis. General study findings and limits: Cases with active tuberculosis were adults, while controls were adolescents.

Worth noting for this clone: Its antigen is unknown.

Tuberculin skin test and IGRA determined adolescents' latent tuberculosis status at entry. On average about 100,000 T cells per donor were immunosequenced. The protocol was immunoSEQ multiplex PCR, while the TCRdb copy is restricted to in-frame clones and leaves out a portion. This sample has some 40,000 clones, with 95% found just once. Germline CDR1 and CDR2: SGHRS and YFSETQ. The CDR3 loop spans 16 amino acids. The J segment lost 6 bases and the V segment lost 2 bases, leaving 10 bases of the junction unmatched. This receptor was taken from a donor aged 10 to 29 with latent tuberculosis or without tuberculosis infection. The sequencing sample was made of PBMCs. The rearrangement links TRBV5-1 to TRBJ2-2, with 7 bases fitting TRBD1. The CDR3 loop reads CASSLPRDSVAGELFF. The CDR3 DNA follows: TGCGCCAGCAGCTTACCCCGGGACAGTGTGGCCGGGGAGCTGTTTTTT.